This T cell receptor beta chain is drawn from a study of CD8 T cells in Susac syndrome. CDR3 length: 13 amino acids. Trimming removed 3 bases from V and 9 bases from J, with 17 bases in between. In germline, CDR1 is SQVTM, CDR2 ANQGSEA. Random hexamers served to reverse transcribe roughly 0.5 to 1 ug RNA. TCRdb re-called the immunoSEQ multiplex PCR reads with MiXCR, one entry per CDR3 protein. The data contain around 200,000 distinct CDR3 sequences, about 94% of them singletons. This clonotype was sampled from a human donor with multiple sclerosis. The chain employs TRBV29-1 and TRBJ2-5; D might be TRBD1 (8 bases). Material for sequencing was CD4+ T cells from PBMCs. The CDR3 nucleotides are TGCAGCGTTGATATAGGACAGGGAGGGGCCCAGTACTTC. This gives the protein CSVDIGQGGAQYF.